Listed below are T cell receptor beta chains from one sample, sequenced in a study of technical replicates of blood from several donors. TCRdb keeps only in-frame clones here, not all; method: immunoSEQ multiplex PCR. The sample has about 85,000 clones; approximately 94% are singletons. Specimen: T cells isolated from PBMCs. Source of these receptors: a human donor in good health. CDR3s include the opening cysteine and the closing phenylalanine or tryptophan. A D gene is named only where the DNA matches it firmly. Not all rows give a size; the values are once, few, many and, for expanded clones, a class.

D gene	V gene	clone size	J gene	CDR3 protein	CDR3 DNA
TRBD2	TRBV19	NA	TRBJ2-1	CASSQGLAGYNEQFF	TGTGCCAGTAGTCAGGGACTAGCGGGGTACAATGAGCAGTTCTTC
NA	TRBV7-9	NA	TRBJ1-4	CASHLGLSNEKLFF	TGTGCCAGTCACCTGGGACTGAGTAATGAAAAACTGTTTTTT
NA	TRBV11-3	NA	TRBJ2-3	CASSRGGSADTQYF	TGTGCCAGCTCCAGGGGCGGGAGTGCTGATACGCAGTATTTT
TRBD2	TRBV15	few	TRBJ2-7	CATRTSGSYEQYF	TGTGCCACCAGGACTAGCGGGAGCTACGAGCAGTACTTC
NA	TRBV28	NA	TRBJ2-2	CASSFTGPGGAGELFF	TGTGCCAGCAGTTTCACAGGCCCAGGTGGAGCCGGGGAGCTGTTTTTT
TRBD1	TRBV4-1	NA	TRBJ1-4	CASSQRVRGNEKLFF	TGCGCCAGCAGCCAACGGGTCAGGGGGAATGAAAAACTGTTTTTT
NA	TRBV11-3	NA	TRBJ2-7	CASSGGGSYEQYF	TGTGCCAGCTCCGGCGGCGGTTCCTACGAGCAGTACTTC
TRBD1	TRBV28	few	TRBJ1-5	CASSLTGGGNQPQHF	TGTGCCAGCAGTTTAACAGGGGGCGGCAATCAGCCCCAGCATTTT
NA	TRBV19	NA	TRBJ1-5	CASSLDGLPPDQPQHF	TGTGCCAGTAGTTTAGACGGACTCCCCCCCGATCAGCCCCAGCATTTT
TRBD1	TRBV11-2	NA	TRBJ1-4	CASSAYLDRPRGEKLFF	TGTGCCAGCAGCGCGTACCTGGACAGGCCCCGGGGTGAAAAACTGTTTTTT